Listed below are T cell receptor beta chains from one sample, sequenced in a study of vaccination effects on CD4 cells after COVID-19. No antigen has been identified for these receptors. Data came from immunoSEQ multiplex PCR; TCRdb stores just in-frame clones and leaves some out. The sample yields tens of thousands of clones, around 75% seen once. The specimen was CD4+ T cells from PBMCs cultured with HCoV-NL63 spike peptides, collected before COVID-19 vaccination. These receptors were collected from a human donor who received a COVID-19 vaccine. Both conserved end residues are part of each CDR3. A D gene is named only where the DNA matches it firmly. The listing skips clone size in some rows; elsewhere it reads once, few, many or a size class.

V	D	J	size	CDR3	DNA
TRBV19	NA	TRBJ1-1	NA	CASRFRDGEAFF	TGTGCCAGTAGATTCCGGGACGGTGAAGCTTTCTTT
TRBV7-9	NA	TRBJ2-1	NA	CASSKGLGVTAQGEQFF	TGTGCCAGCAGCAAGGGACTTGGGGTGACGGCGCAGGGTGAGCAGTTCTTC
TRBV19	TRBD2	TRBJ2-7	NA	CASSIFASGGRAAGYEQYF	TGTGCCAGTAGTATATTCGCGTCGGGCGGGAGGGCCGCGGGCTACGAGCAGTACTTC
TRBV11-2	NA	TRBJ2-2	many	CASSLVGTGELFF	TGTGCCAGCAGCTTAGTCGGCACCGGGGAGCTGTTTTTT
TRBV2	NA	TRBJ2-7	NA	CASSTGTRVYEQYF	TGTGCCAGCAGTACCGGGACTCGGGTCTACGAGCAGTACTTC
TRBV5-8	NA	TRBJ1-6	few	CASSPQLGPRGNSPLHF	TGTGCCAGCAGCCCGCAGCTGGGTCCACGAGGGAATTCACCCCTCCACTTT
TRBV4-1	TRBD2	TRBJ2-5	NA	CASSQVYAGGRETQYF	TGCGCCAGCAGCCAAGTGTATGCGGGGGGCCGGGAGACCCAGTACTTC
TRBV6-5	TRBD1	TRBJ1-5	NA	CASRRTGFNQPQHF	TGTGCCAGCAGGAGGACAGGTTTCAATCAGCCCCAGCATTTT
TRBV19	NA	TRBJ1-1	large	CASSIGASGANTEAFF	TGTGCCAGTAGTATAGGGGCGAGCGGGGCCAACACTGAAGCTTTCTTT
TRBV5-1	NA	TRBJ2-1	NA	CASREGRVSYNEQFF	TGCGCCAGCAGAGAGGGTAGGGTCTCCTACAATGAGCAGTTCTTC
TRBV24-1	NA	TRBJ2-1	few	CATSAPWLDNEQFF	TGTGCCACCAGTGCCCCCTGGCTGGACAATGAGCAGTTCTTC
TRBV7-2	NA	TRBJ2-1	NA	CASSLLAGQAYNEQFF	TGTGCCAGCAGCTTACTGGCAGGGCAGGCCTACAATGAGCAGTTCTTC
TRBV28	NA	TRBJ2-1	NA	CASTPPVKSEQFF	TGTGCCAGCACCCCCCCTGTCAAGTCTGAGCAGTTCTTC
TRBV2	NA	TRBJ1-5	NA	CASSGWRDRQPQHF	TGTGCCAGCAGTGGGTGGAGGGACCGCCAGCCCCAGCATTTT
TRBV10-3	TRBD1	TRBJ1-2	once	CATETRDRGGVYGYTF	TGTGCCACCGAAACCCGGGACAGGGGTGGGGTCTATGGCTACACCTTC